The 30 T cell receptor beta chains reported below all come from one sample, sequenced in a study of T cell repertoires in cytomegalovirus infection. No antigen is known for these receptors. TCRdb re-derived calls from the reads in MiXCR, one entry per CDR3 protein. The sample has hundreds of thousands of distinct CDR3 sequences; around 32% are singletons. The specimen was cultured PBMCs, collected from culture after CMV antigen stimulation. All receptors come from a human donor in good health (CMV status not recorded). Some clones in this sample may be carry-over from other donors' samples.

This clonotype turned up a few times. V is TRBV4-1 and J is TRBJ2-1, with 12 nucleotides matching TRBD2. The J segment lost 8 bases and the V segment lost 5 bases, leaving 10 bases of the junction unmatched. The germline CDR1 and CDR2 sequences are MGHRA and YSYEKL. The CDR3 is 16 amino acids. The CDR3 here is CASSTPRTSGNDEQFF. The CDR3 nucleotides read TGCGCCAGCAGCACCCCCCGGACTAGCGGGAACGATGAGCAGTTCTTC.

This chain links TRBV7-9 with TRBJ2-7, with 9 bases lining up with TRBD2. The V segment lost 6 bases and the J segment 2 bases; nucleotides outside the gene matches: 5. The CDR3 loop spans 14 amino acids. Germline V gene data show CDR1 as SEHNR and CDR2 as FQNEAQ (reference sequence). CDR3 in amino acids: CASRDGGGAYEQYF. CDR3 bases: TGTGCCAGCAGGGATGGCGGGGGGGCCTACGAGCAGTACTTC.

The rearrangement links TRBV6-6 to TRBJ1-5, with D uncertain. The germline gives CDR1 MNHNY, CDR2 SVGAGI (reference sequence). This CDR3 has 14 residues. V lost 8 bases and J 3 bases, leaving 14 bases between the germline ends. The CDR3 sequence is CASAAHVDNQPQHF. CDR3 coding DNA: TGTGCCAGCGCGGCACACGTTGACAATCAGCCCCAGCATTTT.

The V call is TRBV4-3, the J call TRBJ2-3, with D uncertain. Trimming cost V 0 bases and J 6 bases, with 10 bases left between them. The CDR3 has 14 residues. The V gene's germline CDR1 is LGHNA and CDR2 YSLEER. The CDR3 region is CASSQDHILDTQYF. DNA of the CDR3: TGCGCCAGCAGCCAAGACCACATCCTGGATACGCAGTATTTT.

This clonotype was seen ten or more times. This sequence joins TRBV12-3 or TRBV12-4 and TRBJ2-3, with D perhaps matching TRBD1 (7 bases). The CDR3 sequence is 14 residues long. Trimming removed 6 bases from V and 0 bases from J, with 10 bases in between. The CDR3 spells CASRQGTSTDTQYF. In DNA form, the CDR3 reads TGTGCCAGCAGACAGGGGACTAGCACAGATACGCAGTATTTT.

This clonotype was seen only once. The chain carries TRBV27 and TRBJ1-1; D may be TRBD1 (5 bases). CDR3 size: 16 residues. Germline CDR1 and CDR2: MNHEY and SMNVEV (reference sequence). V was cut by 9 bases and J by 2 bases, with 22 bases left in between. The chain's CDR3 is CASGLRDGRGNTEAFF. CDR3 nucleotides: TGTGCCAGTGGACTCCGGGACGGACGTGGCAACACTGAAGCTTTCTTT.

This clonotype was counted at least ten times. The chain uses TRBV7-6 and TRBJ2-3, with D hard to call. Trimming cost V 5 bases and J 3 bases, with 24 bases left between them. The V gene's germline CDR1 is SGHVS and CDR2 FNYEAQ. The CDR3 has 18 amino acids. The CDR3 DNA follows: TGTGCCAGCAGCCGTACTCCGCCCCATGGTGAGAGGACAGATACGCAGTATTTT. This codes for CASSRTPPHGERTDTQYF.

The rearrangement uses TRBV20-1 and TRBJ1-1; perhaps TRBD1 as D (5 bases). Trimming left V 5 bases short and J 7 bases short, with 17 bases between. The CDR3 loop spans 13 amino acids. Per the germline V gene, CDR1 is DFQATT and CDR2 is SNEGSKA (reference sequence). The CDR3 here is CSAEGRGRDEAFF. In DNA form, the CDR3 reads TGCAGTGCTGAGGGAAGGGGACGAGATGAAGCTTTCTTT.

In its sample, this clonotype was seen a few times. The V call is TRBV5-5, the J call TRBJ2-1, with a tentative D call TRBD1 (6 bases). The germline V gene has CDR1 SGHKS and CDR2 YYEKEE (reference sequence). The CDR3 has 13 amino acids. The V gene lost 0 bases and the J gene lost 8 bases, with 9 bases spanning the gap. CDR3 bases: TGTGCCAGCAGCTTGGGCAGGGGATATGAGCAGTTCTTC. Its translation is CASSLGRGYEQFF.

The CDR3 DNA reads as TGCGCCAGCAGCCATACCCACCGGGACTCCTTGATTTACAATGAGCAGTTCTTC. It is translated as CASSHTHRDSLIYNEQFF. The chain is built from TRBV4-1 and TRBJ2-1, with a tentative D call TRBD2 (6 bases). Germline values: CDR1 MGHRA, CDR2 YSYEKL. V lost 3 bases to trimming and J lost 4 bases, with 22 bases between them. The CDR3 is 18 amino acids.

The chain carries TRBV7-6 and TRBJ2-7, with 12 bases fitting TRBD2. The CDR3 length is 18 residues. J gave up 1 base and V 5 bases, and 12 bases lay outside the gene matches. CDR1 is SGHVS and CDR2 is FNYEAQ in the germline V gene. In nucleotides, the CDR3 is TGTGCCAGCAGCCCGAGGACTAGCGGGGAGCTCTTATCCTACGAGCAGTACTTC. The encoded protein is CASSPRTSGELLSYEQYF.

CDR3 DNA sequence: TGTGCCAGCAGCTTAGTAGCTAGGGACATCGGGAGTAATCAGCCCCAGCATTTT. This sequence encodes CASSLVARDIGSNQPQHF. The chain links TRBV7-8 to TRBJ1-5, with a possible D match to TRBD1 (6 bases). This CDR3 has 18 amino acids. Germline V gene lookup returns CDR1 SGHVS and CDR2 FQNEAQ. Deletions cut 1 base from V and 4 bases from J, with 20 bases between.

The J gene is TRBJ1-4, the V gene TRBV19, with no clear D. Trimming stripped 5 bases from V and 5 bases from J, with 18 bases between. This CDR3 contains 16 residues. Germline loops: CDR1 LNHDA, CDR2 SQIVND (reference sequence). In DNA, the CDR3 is TGTGCCAGTAGTGCATCACGGGCCAAAGGAAATGAAAAACTGTTTTTT. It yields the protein CASSASRAKGNEKLFF.

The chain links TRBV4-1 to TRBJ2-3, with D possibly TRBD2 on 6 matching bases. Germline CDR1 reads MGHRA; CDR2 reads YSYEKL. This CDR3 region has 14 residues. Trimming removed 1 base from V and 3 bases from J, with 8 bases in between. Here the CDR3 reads CASSQASATDTQYF. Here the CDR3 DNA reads TGCGCCAGCAGCCAAGCTAGCGCGACAGATACGCAGTATTTT.

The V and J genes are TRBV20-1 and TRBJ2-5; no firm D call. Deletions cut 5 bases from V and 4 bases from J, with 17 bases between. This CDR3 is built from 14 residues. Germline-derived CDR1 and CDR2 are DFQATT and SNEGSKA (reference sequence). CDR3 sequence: CSALWVRSRETQYF. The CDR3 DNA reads TGCAGTGCTCTTTGGGTTAGGAGTCGAGAGACCCAGTACTTC.

CDR3 in DNA: TGTGCCATCAGTCCCACAGACCCCTCTGGAAACACCATATATTTT. Translating gives CAISPTDPSGNTIYF. This chain joins TRBV10-3 and TRBJ1-3; D not resolved. The V gene lost 5 bases and the J gene lost 0 bases, with 11 bases spanning the gap. CDR1 and CDR2 (germline): ENHRY, SYGVKD. CDR3 length equals 15 residues.

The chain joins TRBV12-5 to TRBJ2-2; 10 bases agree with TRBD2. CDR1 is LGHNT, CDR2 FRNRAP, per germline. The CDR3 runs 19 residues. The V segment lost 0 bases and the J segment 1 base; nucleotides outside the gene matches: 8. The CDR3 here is CASGLVSSGRARNTGELFF. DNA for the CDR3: TGTGCTAGTGGTTTGGTATCCAGCGGGAGGGCCAGGAACACCGGGGAGCTGTTTTTT.

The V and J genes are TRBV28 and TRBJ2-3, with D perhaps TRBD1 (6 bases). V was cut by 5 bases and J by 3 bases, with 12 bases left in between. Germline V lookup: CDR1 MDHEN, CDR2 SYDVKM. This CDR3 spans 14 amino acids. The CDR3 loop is CASSNREVTDTQYF. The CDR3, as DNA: TGTGCCAGCAGTAACAGGGAAGTAACAGATACGCAGTATTTT.

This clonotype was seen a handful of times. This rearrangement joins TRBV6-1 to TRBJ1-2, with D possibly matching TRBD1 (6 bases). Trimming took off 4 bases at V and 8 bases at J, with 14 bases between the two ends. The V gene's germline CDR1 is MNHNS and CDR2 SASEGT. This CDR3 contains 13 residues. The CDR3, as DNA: TGTGCCAGCAGTGCGGGACACGGAGTGGGCTACACCTTC. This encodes CASSAGHGVGYTF.

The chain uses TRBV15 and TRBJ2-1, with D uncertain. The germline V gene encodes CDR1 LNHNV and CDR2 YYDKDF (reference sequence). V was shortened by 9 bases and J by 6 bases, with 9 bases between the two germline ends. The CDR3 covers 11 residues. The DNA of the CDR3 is TGTGCCACATTTGGCGGCAATGAGCAGTTCTTC. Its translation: CATFGGNEQFF.

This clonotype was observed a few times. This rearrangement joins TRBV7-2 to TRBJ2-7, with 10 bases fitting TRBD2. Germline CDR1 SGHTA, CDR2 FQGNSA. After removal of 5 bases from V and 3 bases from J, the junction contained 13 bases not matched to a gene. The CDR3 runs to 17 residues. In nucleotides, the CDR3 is TGTGCCAGCAGCCACCGAGTAAGCGGGAGGGCCCTCTACGAGCAGTACTTC. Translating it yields CASSHRVSGRALYEQYF.

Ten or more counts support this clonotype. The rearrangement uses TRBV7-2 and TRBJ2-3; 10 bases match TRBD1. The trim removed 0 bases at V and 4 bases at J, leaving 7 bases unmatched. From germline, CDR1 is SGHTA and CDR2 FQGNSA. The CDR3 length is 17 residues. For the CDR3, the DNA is TGTGCCAGCAGCTTAGCTTATTTGGGACAGGGGCCAGATACGCAGTATTTT. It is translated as CASSLAYLGQGPDTQYF. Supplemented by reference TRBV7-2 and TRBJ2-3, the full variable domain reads GAGVSQSPSNKVTEKGKDVELRCDPISGHTALYWYRQSLGQGLEFLIYFQGNSAPDKSGLPSDRFSAERTGGSVSTLTIQRTQQEDSAVYLCASSLAYLGQGPDTQYFGPGTRLTVL.

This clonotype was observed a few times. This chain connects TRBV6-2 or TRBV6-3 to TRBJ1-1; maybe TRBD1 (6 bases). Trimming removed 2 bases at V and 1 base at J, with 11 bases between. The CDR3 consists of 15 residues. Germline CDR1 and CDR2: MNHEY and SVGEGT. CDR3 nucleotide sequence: TGTGCCAGCAGTTACATCTACAGGGAGAACACTGAAGCTTTCTTT. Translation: CASSYIYRENTEAFF.

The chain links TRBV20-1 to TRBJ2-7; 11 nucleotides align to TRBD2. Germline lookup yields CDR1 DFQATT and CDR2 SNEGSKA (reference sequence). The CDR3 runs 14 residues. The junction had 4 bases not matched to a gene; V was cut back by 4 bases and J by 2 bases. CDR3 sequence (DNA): TGCAGTGCTAACGTAGCGGGAGGGCCCTACGAGCAGTACTTC. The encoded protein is CSANVAGGPYEQYF.

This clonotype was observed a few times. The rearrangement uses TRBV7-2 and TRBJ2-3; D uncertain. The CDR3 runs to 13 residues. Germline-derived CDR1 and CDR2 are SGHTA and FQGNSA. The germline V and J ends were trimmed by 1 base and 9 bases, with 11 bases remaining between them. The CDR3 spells CASSLGWAGTQYF. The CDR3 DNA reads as TGTGCCAGCAGCTTAGGTTGGGCCGGGACGCAGTATTTT.

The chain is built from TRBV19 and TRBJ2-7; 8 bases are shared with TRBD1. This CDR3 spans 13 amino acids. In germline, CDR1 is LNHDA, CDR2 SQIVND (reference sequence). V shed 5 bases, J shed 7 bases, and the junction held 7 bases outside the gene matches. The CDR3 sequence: CASSVNRGDEQYF. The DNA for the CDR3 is TGTGCCAGTAGTGTCAACAGGGGGGATGAGCAGTACTTC.

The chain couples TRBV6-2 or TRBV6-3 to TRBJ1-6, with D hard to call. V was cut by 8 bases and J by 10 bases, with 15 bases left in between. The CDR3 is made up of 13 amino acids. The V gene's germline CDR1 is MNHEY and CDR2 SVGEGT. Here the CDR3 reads CASRGAGTSPLHF. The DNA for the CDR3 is TGTGCCAGCCGGGGAGCGGGTACCTCACCCCTCCACTTT.

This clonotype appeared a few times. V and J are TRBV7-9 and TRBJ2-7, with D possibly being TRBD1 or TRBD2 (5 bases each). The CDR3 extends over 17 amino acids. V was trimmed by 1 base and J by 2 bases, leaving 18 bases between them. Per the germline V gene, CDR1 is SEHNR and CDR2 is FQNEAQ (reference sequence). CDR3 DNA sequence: TGTGCCAGCAGCTTAGGATCTGGGACGGCTTCCACCTACGAGCAGTACTTC. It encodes CASSLGSGTASTYEQYF.

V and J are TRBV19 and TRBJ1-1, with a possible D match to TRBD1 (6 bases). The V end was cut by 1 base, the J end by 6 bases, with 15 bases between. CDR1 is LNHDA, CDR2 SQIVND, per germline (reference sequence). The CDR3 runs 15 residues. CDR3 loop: CASSIVAGSGAEAFF. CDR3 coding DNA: TGTGCCAGTAGTATAGTAGCCGGGTCAGGGGCTGAAGCTTTCTTT.

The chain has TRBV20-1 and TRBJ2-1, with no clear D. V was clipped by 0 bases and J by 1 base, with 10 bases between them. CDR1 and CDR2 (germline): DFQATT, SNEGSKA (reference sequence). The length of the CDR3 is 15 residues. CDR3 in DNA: TGCAGTGCTAGAGATCGTGGGGTGTCCTACAATGAGCAGTTCTTC. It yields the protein CSARDRGVSYNEQFF.